The subject of this entry is one TCR beta chain. Antigen unknown. The germline gives CDR1 SGHKS, CDR2 YYEKEE (reference sequence). V dropped 4 bases and J dropped 5; count of bases not matched to a gene: 7. There are 16 residues in the CDR3. The data belong to a study of immune evolution from preneoplasia to lung adenocarcinoma. General study points: Normal lung had the highest top T cell clone frequencies.

Clones were read by immunoSEQ multiplex PCR, and TCRdb kept only the in-frame ones, dropping some. The repertoire holds around 40,000 clones, around 79% seen once, with about 4.7% in the top ten. The chain is built from TRBV5-5 and TRBJ2-3; 13 bases line up with TRBD2. The sequenced sample was FFPE invasive lung adenocarcinoma tissue. This TCR came from a person between 60 and 70 years old with lung adenocarcinoma. CDR3 sequence reads: CASSLGLAGIKDTQYF. CDR3 nucleotides: TGTGCCAGCAGCCTGGGACTAGCGGGAATCAAAGATACGCAGTATTTT.